The clone carrying this T cell receptor beta chain was seen a few times. TCRdb reprocessed the RT-PCR reads via MiXCR and lists one record per CDR3 protein. The sample lists hundreds of thousands of distinct CDR3 sequences, roughly 17% occurring once. This sample is drawn from a study of patients and donors after allogeneic stem cell transplantation. The CDR3 is 14 residues long. Germline values: CDR1 DFQATT, CDR2 SNEGSKA (reference sequence). V lost 6 bases to trimming and J lost 4 bases; unmatched junction nucleotides: 7. Material for sequencing was blood, either unsorted or a sorted T cell fraction (not recorded which). This TCR came from a human donor who was either an allogeneic HSCT recipient or a stem cell or donor lymphocyte infusion donor (not recorded which). It is not recorded whose cells these are; they may come from a transplant donor. This rearrangement joins TRBV20-1 to TRBJ1-1, with 11 positions matching TRBD1. The CDR3 region has the DNA TGCAGTGCCCGGACAGGGGGCTGGAGCACTGAAGCTTTCTTT. Translating it yields CSARTGGWSTEAFF.